The 21 T cell receptor beta chains presented below share a single source sample, sequenced in a study of blood T cell dynamics during melanoma immunotherapy. Method: immunoSEQ multiplex PCR; TCRdb's copy keeps in-frame clones and lacks some. The sample consists of approximately 7,000 clones, 80% of them appearing once. Time point given: pre-treatment baseline. Sequences were derived from blood, sampled from a patient treated with checkpoint blockade. The receptors shown here come from a human donor with melanoma.

V gene TRBV11-3 combines with J gene TRBJ2-2; 13 nucleotides align to TRBD2. This CDR3 region has 18 residues. Germline loops: CDR1 SGHNT, CDR2 YENEEA. With V trimmed by 1 base and J by 3 bases, 5 bases remained unmatched. CDR3 in amino acids: CASSLALAGGPDTGELFF. DNA for the CDR3: TGTGCCAGCAGCTTAGCACTAGCGGGGGGGCCCGACACCGGGGAGCTGTTTTTT.

This clone came up a few times. V is TRBV21-1 and J is TRBJ2-5; whether TRBD1, the table's D call, matches the DNA was not checked. TRBV21-1 is termed a pseudogene. The CDR3 loop spans 11 amino acids. In DNA, the CDR3 is TGTGCCAGCACCCACAAAGAGACCCAGTACTTC. Amino acid sequence: CASTHKETQYF.

This clone turned up a few times. The V call is TRBV13, the J call TRBJ2-7; no firm D call. V lost 0 bases, J lost 3 bases, and 6 bases lay in between. In germline, CDR1 is PRHDT, CDR2 FYEKMQ (reference sequence). This CDR3 region has 13 residues. The CDR3 DNA sequence: TGTGCCAGCAGCTTAGGATCTATCTACGAGCAGTACTTC. Protein: CASSLGSIYEQYF.

The rearrangement links TRBV19 to TRBJ1-1; 11 bases are shared with TRBD1. The germline CDR1 and CDR2 sequences are LNHDA and SQIVND (reference sequence). The CDR3 is 16 amino acids. The ends lost 6 bases at V and 4 bases at J; junction bases unmatched: 10. CDR3 in amino acids: CASRRKTGTGGTEAFF. CDR3 in DNA: TGTGCCAGTAGGAGAAAAACCGGGACAGGGGGCACTGAAGCTTTCTTT.

The chain couples TRBV7-9 to TRBJ2-1; a weak D match, TRBD1 (6 bases). Between the trimmed V and J ends, which lost 4 bases and 5 bases, there was a span of 12 bases. In germline, CDR1 is SEHNR, CDR2 FQNEAQ (reference sequence). The CDR3 runs 14 residues. The CDR3 coding sequence is TGTGCCAGCAGCTCCCGGGACACCAACAATGAGCAGTTCTTC. This gives the protein CASSSRDTNNEQFF.

The chain employs TRBV4-2 and TRBJ1-5; TRBD1 aligns across 8 bases. This CDR3 has 16 amino acids. CDR1 is LGHNA, CDR2 YNFKEQ, per germline. V shed 1 base and J 5 bases; nucleotides not matched to a gene: 7. The CDR3 DNA is TGTGCCAGCAGCCAAGGGACAGGGTCAAAAGATCAGCCCCAGCATTTT. The encoded protein is CASSQGTGSKDQPQHF.

This clone was detected only once. The rearrangement links TRBV15 to TRBJ2-6, with TRBD1 as a possible D gene (5 bases). This CDR3 spans 15 amino acids. Trimming stripped 2 bases from V and 4 bases from J, with 9 bases between. The germline V gene encodes CDR1 LNHNV and CDR2 YYDKDF (reference sequence). The CDR3 coding sequence is TGTGCCACCAGCAGAAAGGGGCTAGGGGCCAACGTCCTGACTTTC. This encodes CATSRKGLGANVLTF.

This chain connects TRBV19 to TRBJ1-1, with unresolved D. The CDR3 is 14 amino acids. The V end was cut by 7 bases, the J end by 1 base, with 13 bases between. Germline loops: CDR1 LNHDA, CDR2 SQIVND (reference sequence). CDR3 DNA: TGTGCCAGTACCCCAGCGGGGTGGAACACTGAAGCTTTCTTT. Translated, it gives CASTPAGWNTEAFF.

The CDR3 DNA reads TGTGCCAGCAGTTACTCAGAGGGCAATCAGCCCCAGCATTTT. Translating it yields CASSYSEGNQPQHF. The V gene is TRBV6-5, the J gene TRBJ1-5; D ambiguous. Trimming took off 0 bases at V and 2 bases at J, with 5 bases between the two ends. The CDR3 covers 14 residues. Germline-derived CDR1 and CDR2 are MNHEY and SVGAGI.

This chain connects TRBV13 to TRBJ2-7; TRBD1 agrees at 8 bases. CDR3 length equals 14 residues. The V gene's germline CDR1 is PRHDT and CDR2 FYEKMQ (reference sequence). With V trimmed by 5 bases and J by 4 bases, 7 bases remained unmatched. The CDR3 nucleotides read TGTGCCAGCAGCGGCCGGGACAGGCGGTACGAGCAGTACTTC. Its translation is CASSGRDRRYEQYF.

The gene calls are TRBV4-1 and TRBJ2-7; 8 bases fit TRBD1. The V gene's germline CDR1 is MGHRA and CDR2 YSYEKL. The CDR3 extends over 15 amino acids. V lost 1 base to trimming and J lost 2 bases; unmatched junction nucleotides: 4. CDR3 region: CASSQVGQATYEQYF. The CDR3 DNA reads as TGCGCCAGCAGCCAAGTGGGACAGGCCACCTACGAGCAGTACTTC.

The sample holds a few counts of this clone. The chain is built from TRBV5-4 and TRBJ1-2; D not resolved. V was shortened by 4 bases and J by 8 bases, with 12 bases between the two germline ends. Per the germline V gene, CDR1 is SGHNT and CDR2 is YYREEE (reference sequence). The CDR3 spans 12 residues. The CDR3 nucleotides are TGTGCCAGCAGCACCCGGACTGGCGGCTACACCTTC. Translated, it gives CASSTRTGGYTF.

J is TRBJ2-3 and V is TRBV7-9; D perhaps matches TRBD2 (5 bases). Per germline, CDR1 SEHNR and CDR2 FQNEAQ (reference sequence). Trimming removed 5 bases from V and 10 bases from J, with 22 bases in between. The CDR3 consists of 15 residues. The CDR3 loop is CASSRSEGLWDAQYF. CDR3 sequence (DNA): TGTGCCAGCAGCCGGAGCGAGGGCCTCTGGGATGCGCAGTATTTT.

This sequence joins TRBV7-8 and TRBJ2-2; D remains unclear. V was cut by 4 bases and J by 7 bases, with 7 bases left in between. The CDR3 runs to 12 residues. CDR1 and CDR2 (germline): SGHVS, FQNEAQ. CDR3 residues: CASSSQIGELFF. The CDR3 nucleotides are TGTGCCAGCAGCTCCCAAATCGGGGAGCTGTTTTTT.

The genes are TRBV11-2 and TRBJ1-3; D is ambiguous. Germline assignment: CDR1 SGHAT and CDR2 FQNNGV. Trimming took 3 bases from V and 1 from J, leaving 13 bases between them. The CDR3 totals 16 residues. DNA of the CDR3: TGTGCCAGCAGCTTGTGGTTAGGAGGGTCTGGAAACACCATATATTTT. It yields the protein CASSLWLGGSGNTIYF.

V and J are TRBV6-7 and TRBJ2-2; D possibly corresponds to TRBD2 (7 bases). TRBV6-7 is treated as an ORF (open reading frame) with a function not yet certain. Deletions cut 0 bases from V and 6 bases from J, with 17 bases between. The CDR3 covers 17 residues. The CDR3 here is CASSYSGFTGGPGELFF. The CDR3 DNA reads TGTGCCAGCAGTTACTCTGGGTTTACGGGGGGCCCCGGGGAGCTGTTTTTT.

The CDR3 sequence: CAWSVTANTEAFF. CDR3 bases: TGTGCCTGGAGTGTGACTGCGAACACTGAAGCTTTCTTT. The chain uses TRBV30 and TRBJ1-1; D uncertain. The V gene lost 0 bases and the J gene lost 1 base, with 6 bases spanning the gap. CDR1 is GTSNPN, CDR2 SVGIG, per germline (reference sequence). The CDR3 is 13 residues long.

This clone occurred a few times. The chain has TRBV2 and TRBJ1-2, with 8 positions matching TRBD1. The CDR3 runs to 13 residues. Germline V gene sequence: CDR1 SNHLY, CDR2 FYNNEI. V trimming: 9 bases; J trimming: 4 bases; junction bases outside the gene matches: 7. The CDR3 region is CARRGQVSYGYTF. DNA for the CDR3: TGTGCCAGGAGGGGACAGGTCAGCTATGGCTACACCTTC.

The gene calls are TRBV5-1 and TRBJ2-3; unclear D gene. The CDR3 loop spans 14 amino acids. In germline, CDR1 is SGHRS, CDR2 YFSETQ. V dropped 0 bases and J dropped 2 bases, with 7 bases sitting between them. The CDR3 DNA reads TGCGCCAGCAGCTTGGAGAAGTCCACAGATACGCAGTATTTT. Its protein product is CASSLEKSTDTQYF.

This clone was detected only once. This chain connects TRBV9 to TRBJ2-5; 7 nucleotides match TRBD1. The trim removed 0 bases at V and 5 bases at J, leaving 4 bases unmatched. The germline V gene encodes CDR1 SGDLS and CDR2 YYNGEE. The CDR3 contains 14 residues. CDR3 DNA sequence: TGTGCCAGCAGCGTAGTAGGGGGCTCTGAGACCCAGTACTTC. It codes for CASSVVGGSETQYF.

The V gene is TRBV14, the J gene TRBJ2-7; D remains unclear. CDR3 length: 13 amino acids. Germline V gene data show CDR1 as SGHDN and CDR2 as FVKESK. Trimming cost V 6 bases and J 7 bases, with 16 bases left between them. The CDR3 protein is CASSRQDLGEQYF. The CDR3 nucleotides read TGTGCCAGCAGTCGACAAGACCTAGGAGAGCAGTACTTC.